These 21 T cell receptor beta chains were sequenced from one sample in a study of CXCR3-negative and CXCR3-positive naive CD8 T cells. General study findings and limits: Naive cells with CXCR3 showed TRB CDR3s that were more hydrophobic than those in CXCR3-negative naive cells.

Researchers prepared the TRB cDNA libraries using 5' RACE with UMI labels. Following a re-call of the 5' RACE reads, TCRdb has one entry per CDR3 protein and lacks DNA. Its listing shows 84,000 or so distinct CDR3 sequences. Antigens for these TCRs are unknown. Sequenced sample: naive CXCR3+ CD8+ T cells from blood. Subset defined: CD45RO-CCR7+CD27+CD95- naive CD8+ T cells expressing CXCR3 (TNR3+). All receptors come from a human donor in good health. Some clones in this sample may be carry-over from other donors' samples.

This sequence joins TRBV20-1 and TRBJ2-3; the D call of TRBD2 rests on TCRdb alone, since no DNA is present to check it. This CDR3 comprises 17 residues. Germline CDR1 DFQATT, CDR2 SNEGSKA (reference sequence). The CDR3 region is CSARDRGLAGPTDTQYF.

The chain combines TRBV19 with TRBJ2-7; as DNA is missing, the TRBD2 call by TCRdb cannot be tested. The CDR3 contains 13 residues. Germline V gives CDR1 LNHDA, CDR2 SQIVND (reference sequence). CDR3 residues: CASSIGLRGPQYF.

This chain uses TRBV28 with TRBJ2-1; the D call of TRBD2 rests on TCRdb alone, since no DNA is present to check it. Per the germline V gene, CDR1 is MDHEN and CDR2 is SYDVKM. The CDR3 runs to 14 residues. The CDR3 loop is CASSLRGALNEQFF.

The CDR3 here is CASSVLQGQPQHF. V and J are TRBV6-5 and TRBJ1-5; TCRdb returns TRBD1, unconfirmable since there is no DNA. The CDR3 is 13 residues long. Germline V gives CDR1 MNHEY, CDR2 SVGAGI.

The chain uses TRBV9 and TRBJ1-2. Germline assignment: CDR1 SGDLS and CDR2 YYNGEE. The CDR3 is made up of 12 amino acids. CDR3 region: CASSVGKEGYTF. Together with reference TRBV9 and TRBJ1-2, the CDR3 gives the full variable domain: DSGVTQTPKHLITATGQRVTLRCSPRSGDLSVYWYQQSLDQGLQFLIQYYNGEERAKGNILERFSAQQFPDLHSELNLSSLELGDSALYFCASSVGKEGYTFGSGTRLTVV.

This rearrangement joins TRBV14 to TRBJ1-2; lacking DNA, the TRBD1 call made by TCRdb goes unchecked. Germline V gives CDR1 SGHDN, CDR2 FVKESK. The CDR3 covers 13 residues. This CDR3 is CASSQVGGYGYTF.

V is TRBV7-9 and J is TRBJ2-7. There are 14 residues in the CDR3. Germline CDR1 reads SEHNR; CDR2 reads FQNEAQ (reference sequence). CDR3: CATQPSGGTYEQYF.

The chain has TRBV6-5 and TRBJ2-5; the D call from TCRdb, TRBD2, cannot be confirmed without DNA. CDR1 is MNHEY, CDR2 SVGAGI, per germline. The CDR3 runs to 14 residues. CDR3 sequence reads: CASRVGGADETQYF.

The CDR3 sequence is CASSQGLTGELFF. J is TRBJ2-2 and V is TRBV4-2. Looked up from germline, CDR1 is LGHNA and CDR2 is YNFKEQ. The CDR3 contains 13 residues.

The rearrangement joins TRBV28 to TRBJ2-7. CDR1 MDHEN and CDR2 SYDVKM come from the germline V gene. The CDR3 has 14 amino acids. The CDR3 protein is CASRFRTVSYEQYF.

This chain connects TRBV27 to TRBJ2-1. This CDR3 has 15 residues. The germline gives CDR1 MNHEY, CDR2 SMNVEV (reference sequence). This chain's CDR3 is CASSLSLGKYNEQFF.

V usage is TRBV12-3 or TRBV12-4 and J usage is TRBJ1-1; the D call of TRBD1 rests on TCRdb alone, since no DNA is present to check it. There are 15 residues in the CDR3. This CDR3 reads CASSRDREFWTEAFF.

The chain carries TRBV7-2 and TRBJ2-1; TCRdb lists TRBD1, though no DNA is available to test this call. The CDR3 length is 12 residues. The V gene's germline CDR1 is SGHTA and CDR2 FQGNSA. The CDR3 protein is CASSPPEDEQFF.

The chain joins TRBV28 to TRBJ2-1. The CDR3 contains 15 residues. Germline lookup yields CDR1 MDHEN and CDR2 SYDVKM. CDR3 in amino acids: CALSHLDSSYNEQFF.

J is TRBJ2-7 and V is TRBV10-3. CDR3 length: 14 residues. The germline V gene encodes CDR1 ENHRY and CDR2 SYGVKD. The CDR3 spells CAISESDSSYEQYF.

The rearrangement joins TRBV5-5 to TRBJ2-1. Germline V gene lookup returns CDR1 SGHKS and CDR2 YYEKEE (reference sequence). The CDR3 contains 15 residues. The CDR3 sequence: CASSLVGRSGDEQFF.

The chain recombines TRBV6-5 with TRBJ1-1. Per the germline V gene, CDR1 is MNHEY and CDR2 is SVGAGI. CDR3 length: 13 residues. The CDR3 here is CASSYGGTSEAFF.

This chain links TRBV7-6 with TRBJ1-1. The length of the CDR3 is 13 residues. Per the germline V gene, CDR1 is SGHVS and CDR2 is FNYEAQ. CDR3 in amino acids: CASSIAGNTEAFF.

The chain recombines TRBV7-6 with TRBJ2-7; the D call of TRBD2 rests on TCRdb alone, since no DNA is present to check it. CDR1 SGHVS and CDR2 FNYEAQ come from the germline V gene. The CDR3 length is 15 residues. The CDR3 protein is CASSLGAGGLYEQYF.

J is TRBJ1-1 and V is TRBV4-1. The CDR3 length is 12 residues. Germline assignment: CDR1 MGHRA and CDR2 YSYEKL. Here the CDR3 reads CASSHAKGEAFF.

This chain links TRBV4-3 with TRBJ2-3; TCRdb's D call, TRBD1, is unchecked because there is no DNA. This CDR3 contains 16 residues. Germline CDR1 LGHNA, CDR2 YSLEER. The CDR3 protein is CASSQDRDGSTDTQYF.